The 22 T cell receptor beta chains below were found in one sample sequenced in a study of OX40 agonist ivuxolimab in advanced cancers. Libraries were prepared by immunoSEQ multiplex PCR; TCRdb keeps only in-frame clonotypes and omits some of them. The top ten clones hold more than 7.5% of a sample with some 76,000 clones, 80% to 95% of them seen once. The sequences come from CD4+ or CD8+ T cells sorted from blood, collected in a trial of the OX40 agonist ivuxolimab. The receptors shown here come from an adult with an advanced solid tumor such as melanoma, head and neck, liver or kidney cancer.

This chain joins TRBV13 and TRBJ2-3; 11 nucleotides agree with TRBD2. V dropped 3 bases and J dropped 10; count of bases not matched to a gene: 12. CDR1 and CDR2 (germline): PRHDT, FYEKMQ (reference sequence). The CDR3 is 16 amino acids. DNA for the CDR3: TGTGCCAGCAGCTTCCCTAGCGGGGGGATCGAGGCTCCGCAGTATTTT. Encoded protein: CASSFPSGGIEAPQYF.

The chain links TRBV6-5 to TRBJ1-5; possible D gene TRBD1, 6 bases. The CDR3 sequence is 14 residues long. Germline CDR1 MNHEY, CDR2 SVGAGI. The V end was cut by 6 bases, the J end by 5 bases, with 14 bases between. This CDR3 reads CASSLRGGYQPQHF. The CDR3 nucleotides are TGTGCCAGCAGCCTACGAGGGGGTTATCAGCCCCAGCATTTT.

This clone was detected once. This rearrangement joins TRBV1 to TRBJ1-1; TRBD1, the D gene given by the table, was not confirmed from the DNA. TRBV1 constitutes a pseudogene. The CDR3 has 17 residues. Here the CDR3 reads CTSSPDQGAWGNTEAFF. CDR3 in DNA: TGCACCAGCAGCCCCGACCAAGGGGCGTGGGGTAACACTGAAGCTTTCTTT.

The chain uses TRBV10-2 and TRBJ2-3, with 16 bases fitting TRBD2. This CDR3 is 19 amino acids long. V shed 3 bases and J 2 bases; nucleotides not matched to a gene: 8. Germline-derived CDR1 and CDR2 are WSHSY and SAAADI. The CDR3 nucleotides read TGCGCCAGCAGTGACACGGGACTAGCGGGGGGGCTGGACACAGATACGCAGTATTTT. Translation: CASSDTGLAGGLDTDTQYF.

This clone was detected a few times. The rearrangement links TRBV7-8 to TRBJ1-2, with 11 positions matching TRBD1. Trimming took 8 bases from V and 7 from J; bases not matched to a gene: 9. The length of the CDR3 is 14 residues. Germline V gives CDR1 SGHVS, CDR2 FQNEAQ. CDR3 loop: CASGQGARLLGYTF. CDR3 nucleotide sequence: TGTGCCAGCGGACAGGGGGCGCGGTTACTTGGCTACACCTTC.

Only one count was recorded for this clone. CDR3 bases: TGTGCCAGCAGCCTCGGGGAGGGGGCACATCAGCCCCAGCATTTT. Amino acids: CASSLGEGAHQPQHF. The chain uses TRBV9 and TRBJ1-5; TRBD1 aligns across 7 bases. The CDR3 has 15 residues. Unmatched junction bases numbered 9, after V lost 4 bases and J lost 5 bases. Germline V gene data show CDR1 as SGDLS and CDR2 as YYNGEE.

The chain recombines TRBV7-9 with TRBJ1-1, with D hard to call. Germline lookup yields CDR1 SEHNR and CDR2 FQNEAQ (reference sequence). V lost 6 bases, J lost 7 bases, and 15 bases lay in between. This CDR3 comprises 13 residues. CDR3 sequence (DNA): TGTGCCAGCAGTCCAACCGGGCCCTATGAAGCTTTCTTT. This encodes CASSPTGPYEAFF.

This chain joins TRBV7-7 and TRBJ2-5, with D perhaps assigned TRBD1 or TRBD2 (5 bases each). CDR1 SSHAT and CDR2 FNYEAQ come from the germline V gene (reference sequence). With 7 bases removed from V and 5 bases from J, the gap between germline ends came to 17 bases. This CDR3 region has 14 residues. The chain's CDR3 is CASTSGEEGETQYF. CDR3 bases: TGTGCCAGCACCTCAGGAGAAGAGGGGGAGACCCAGTACTTC.

The chain has TRBV10-2 and TRBJ2-7; D may match TRBD1 or TRBD2 (6 bases each). Trimming cost V 0 bases and J 7 bases, with 13 bases left between them. Germline CDR1 and CDR2: WSHSY and SAAADI. The CDR3 contains 14 residues. This CDR3 reads CASSESLGGGEQYF. The CDR3 nucleotides are TGCGCCAGCAGTGAGTCTTTGGGGGGCGGTGAGCAGTACTTC.

This clone appeared once. The chain combines TRBV6-1 with TRBJ1-1; possibly TRBD1 for D (6 bases). The CDR3 runs 16 residues. Trimming pared 2 bases from V and 3 bases from J, leaving 16 bases between. The germline gives CDR1 MNHNS, CDR2 SASEGT. The DNA of the CDR3 is TGTGCCAGCAGTGAAACTTTCAGGGAGGGGGACACTGAAGCTTTCTTT. Protein sequence: CASSETFREGDTEAFF.

The V call is TRBV2, the J call TRBJ2-7, with D possibly being TRBD1 or TRBD2 (6 bases each). Germline V gene data show CDR1 as SNHLY and CDR2 as FYNNEI. CDR3 length: 12 amino acids. Trimming took 6 bases from V and 4 from J, leaving 10 bases between them. The CDR3 coding sequence is TGTGCCAGCAGCGGAGGGGGTTACGAGCAGTACTTC. Translating it yields CASSGGGYEQYF.

This clone occurred once. The chain is built from TRBV7-9 and TRBJ2-1, with a possible D match to TRBD1 (6 bases). V was pared by 5 bases and J by 7 bases, with 12 bases between. The germline V gene has CDR1 SEHNR and CDR2 FQNEAQ (reference sequence). The length of the CDR3 is 13 residues. The CDR3 reads CASSPPRGNEQFF. The CDR3 nucleotides read TGTGCCAGCAGCCCGCCCAGGGGAAATGAGCAGTTCTTC.

The chain couples TRBV7-6 to TRBJ2-7; TRBD2 is a possible D gene (6 bases). CDR1 and CDR2 from the germline V gene are SGHVS and FNYEAQ. Trimming stripped 4 bases from V and 0 bases from J, with 10 bases between. The CDR3 totals 14 residues. CDR3 DNA: TGTGCCAGCAGCTCTACGGAGGGCTCCTACGAGCAGTACTTC. Translating gives CASSSTEGSYEQYF.

V is TRBV7-8 and J is TRBJ2-3, with a weak D call TRBD2 (5 bases). CDR3 length equals 14 residues. Germline V gene lookup returns CDR1 SGHVS and CDR2 FQNEAQ. V was clipped by 1 base and J by 2 bases, with 7 bases between them. The chain's CDR3 is CASSLVAYTDTQYF. The CDR3 DNA sequence: TGTGCCAGCAGCTTAGTAGCGTACACAGATACGCAGTATTTT.

This chain uses TRBV7-2 with TRBJ2-4; 9 bases agree with TRBD2. The CDR3 spans 18 residues. Trimming cost V 6 bases and J 3 bases; bases outside gene matches: 15. The germline V gene has CDR1 SGHTA and CDR2 FQGNSA. The CDR3 DNA follows: TGTGCCAGCAGTGCCCACTCCGGGACTAGCAAGGTCAAAAACATTCAGTACTTC. Translation gives CASSAHSGTSKVKNIQYF.

The rearrangement joins TRBV27 to TRBJ1-5; 10 bases align to TRBD1. Trimming removed 2 bases from V and 3 bases from J; junction bases left unmatched: 1. Per germline, CDR1 MNHEY and CDR2 SMNVEV (reference sequence). The CDR3 totals 15 residues. The CDR3 sequence is CASSLGTGANQPQHF. In DNA, the CDR3 is TGTGCCAGCAGTTTAGGGACAGGGGCCAATCAGCCCCAGCATTTT.

For the CDR3, the DNA is TGTGCCAGCAGTGACGGGACAGGGCCTTATGGCTACACCTTC. Amino acids: CASSDGTGPYGYTF. This chain joins TRBV25-1 and TRBJ1-2; 9 bases are a match to TRBD1. CDR1 and CDR2 from the germline V gene are MGHDK and SYGVNS. The CDR3 is made up of 14 amino acids. Trimming at V came to 3 bases and at J to 5 bases, leaving 4 bases not matched to a gene.

V gene TRBV7-6 combines with J gene TRBJ1-1; no reliable D call. CDR1 is SGHVS, CDR2 FNYEAQ, per germline. V lost 1 base to trimming and J lost 5 bases, with 23 bases between them. The CDR3 sequence is 18 residues long. The CDR3 protein is CASSLGYSGENGGTEAFF. In nucleotides, the CDR3 is TGTGCCAGCAGCTTAGGGTATTCGGGAGAGAATGGTGGGACTGAAGCTTTCTTT.

In its sample, this clone was seen once. This rearrangement joins TRBV7-2 to TRBJ2-2, with D perhaps given as TRBD1 or TRBD2 (5 bases each). The CDR3 is 19 amino acids. CDR1 is SGHTA and CDR2 is FQGNSA in the germline V gene. Trimming stripped 3 bases from V and 2 bases from J, with 22 bases between. The DNA for the CDR3 is TGTGCCAGCAGCTTTCTTCGGGATGGGACCTATCAAAACACCGGGGAGCTGTTTTTT. Amino acids: CASSFLRDGTYQNTGELFF. Complete variable domain (other parts from reference TRBV7-2 and TRBJ2-2): GAGVSQSPSNKVTEKGKDVELRCDPISGHTALYWYRQSLGQGLEFLIYFQGNSAPDKSGLPSDRFSAERTGGSVSTLTIQRTQQEDSAVYLCASSFLRDGTYQNTGELFFGEGSRLTVL.

This sequence joins TRBV6-4 and TRBJ1-2; 7 positions agree with TRBD1. This CDR3 is built from 17 residues. The germline gives CDR1 MRHNA, CDR2 SNTAGT. Germline trimming cut 3 bases from V and 4 bases from J; bases unmatched to any gene: 14. In DNA, the CDR3 is TGTGCCAGCAGTGAACGACAGGGTAGGTCAGTAGTCTATGGCTACACCTTC. Amino acids: CASSERQGRSVVYGYTF.

The chain employs TRBV11-2 and TRBJ2-1; perhaps TRBD1 as D (5 bases). Per the germline V gene, CDR1 is SGHAT and CDR2 is FQNNGV. This CDR3 contains 15 residues. The V end was cut by 5 bases, the J end by 7 bases, with 18 bases between. This chain's CDR3 is CASSEGVLRTNEQFF. CDR3 nucleotides: TGTGCCAGCAGCGAAGGGGTGCTTCGGACAAATGAGCAGTTCTTC.

This chain links TRBV13 with TRBJ2-2; possibly TRBD2 for D (7 bases). Germline V gene sequence: CDR1 PRHDT, CDR2 FYEKMQ (reference sequence). The V end was cut by 8 bases, the J end by 1 base, with 14 bases between. The CDR3 is 15 residues long. Here the CDR3 DNA reads TGTGCCAGCTCAAAGGGGGGGCGGAACACCGGGGAGCTGTTTTTT. Protein sequence: CASSKGGRNTGELFF.